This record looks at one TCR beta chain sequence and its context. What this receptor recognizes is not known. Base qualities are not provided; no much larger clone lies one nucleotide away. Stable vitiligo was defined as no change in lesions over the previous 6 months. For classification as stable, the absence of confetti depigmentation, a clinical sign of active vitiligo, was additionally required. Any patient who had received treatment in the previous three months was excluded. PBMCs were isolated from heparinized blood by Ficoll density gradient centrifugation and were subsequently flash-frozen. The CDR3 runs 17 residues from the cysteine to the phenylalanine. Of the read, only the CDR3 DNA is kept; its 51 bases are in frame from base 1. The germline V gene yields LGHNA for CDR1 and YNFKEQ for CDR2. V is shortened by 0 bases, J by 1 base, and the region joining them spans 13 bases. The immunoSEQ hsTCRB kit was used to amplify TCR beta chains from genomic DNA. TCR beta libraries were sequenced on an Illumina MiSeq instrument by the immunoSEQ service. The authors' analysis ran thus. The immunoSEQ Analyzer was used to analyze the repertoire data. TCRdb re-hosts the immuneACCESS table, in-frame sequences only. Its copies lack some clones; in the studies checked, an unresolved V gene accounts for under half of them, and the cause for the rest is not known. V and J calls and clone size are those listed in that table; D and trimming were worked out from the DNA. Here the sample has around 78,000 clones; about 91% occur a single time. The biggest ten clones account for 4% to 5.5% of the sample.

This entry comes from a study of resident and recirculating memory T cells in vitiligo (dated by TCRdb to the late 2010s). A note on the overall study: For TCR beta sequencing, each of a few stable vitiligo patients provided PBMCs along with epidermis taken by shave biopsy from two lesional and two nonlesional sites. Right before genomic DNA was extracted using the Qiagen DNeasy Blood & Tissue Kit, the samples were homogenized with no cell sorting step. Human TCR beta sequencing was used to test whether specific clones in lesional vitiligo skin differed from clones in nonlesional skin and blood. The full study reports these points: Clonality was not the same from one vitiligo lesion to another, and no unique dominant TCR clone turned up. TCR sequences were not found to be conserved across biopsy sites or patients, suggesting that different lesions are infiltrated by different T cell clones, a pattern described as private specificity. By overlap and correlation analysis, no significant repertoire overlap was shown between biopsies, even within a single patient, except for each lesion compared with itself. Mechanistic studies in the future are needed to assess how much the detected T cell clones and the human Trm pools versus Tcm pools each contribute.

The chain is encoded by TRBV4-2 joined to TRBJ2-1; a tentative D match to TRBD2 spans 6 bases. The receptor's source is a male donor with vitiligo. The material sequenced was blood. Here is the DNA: TGTGCCAGCAGCCAAGATGTCGGGAGCGGGTCCTACAATGAGCAGTTCTTC. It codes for CASSQDVGSGSYNEQFF.